The present entry profiles one T cell receptor beta chain with its context. Antigen: not known. The sample is drawn from a study of CD8+ T cells in alopecia areata. About the study: Oral tofacitinib (5 to 10 mg twice daily) was administered to treated patients. A 6-month period off drug followed tofacitinib, which lasted 6 to 18 months.

After isolation, RNA underwent reverse transcription to generate cDNA as the sequencing template. Only in-frame clones appear in the TCRdb table, and some are missing; sequencing was by immunoSEQ multiplex PCR. Of 150,000 to 200,000 clones detected, 58% appear once; the ten largest clones hold around 15%. The ends were cut back, 1 base at V and 6 bases at J, with 2 bases in the middle. This CDR3 comprises 11 residues. Per germline, CDR1 MGHRA and CDR2 YSYEKL. Specified treatment: oral pan-JAK inhibitor, 5-10 mg twice daily. Study-level points and caveats: Tofacitinib significantly lowered scalp clonality and expanded CD8+ clones among the top 100. Throughout tofacitinib, many expanded lesional clones continued to persist in scalp and blood.

The source material was CD4+ T cells sorted from blood, sampled at approximately week 55, from a patient treated with tofacitinib. The sequence was collected from a human donor with alopecia areata. This sequence joins TRBV4-1 and TRBJ2-3; D is unresolved. CDR3 in amino acids: CASSQADTQYF. CDR3 nucleotide sequence: TGCGCCAGCAGCCAAGCGGATACGCAGTATTTT.